This TCR beta chain was recorded in a study of blood T cells in healthy people across ages. With a J-beta primer mix and a sample-barcoded 5' primer, a second PCR ran about 7 to 12 cycles. One entry per CDR3 protein, called by TCRdb with MiXCR from the 5' RACE reads. The repertoire includes more than 550,000 distinct CDR3 sequences, 20% to 25% of them detected once, and about 20% sits in the top ten. V lost 2 bases and J lost 2; bases outside the gene matches: 9. This CDR3 has 19 amino acids. Germline assignment: CDR1 SGDLS and CDR2 YYNGEE. Specimen: blood. This chain joins TRBV9 and TRBJ2-1; TRBD2 aligns across 14 bases. The sequence was obtained from a man between 70 and 80 years old in good health. CDR3: CASSVSGLAGVSPYNEQFF. The CDR3 DNA is TGTGCCAGCAGCGTTTCGGGACTAGCGGGAGTGAGTCCCTACAATGAGCAGTTCTTC.